The 31 T cell receptor beta chains listed next were all sequenced from one sample in a study of cytomegalovirus exposure and HLA in healthy donors. Primers: 60 Vbeta forward and 13 Jbeta reverse. The repertoire was sequenced with immunoSEQ multiplex PCR; TCRdb's copy has only in-frame clones and lacks some. The sample consists of about 140,000 clones, roughly four fifths of them appearing once. The sequenced material came from PBMCs. These receptors were obtained from a human donor in good health.

This chain links TRBV10-3 with TRBJ1-6; the D gene is possibly TRBD1 (6 bases). CDR3 length: 15 amino acids. Germline V gene data show CDR1 as ENHRY and CDR2 as SYGVKD. Trimming pared 8 bases from V and 6 bases from J, leaving 17 bases between. The CDR3 DNA follows: TGTGCCATCGGGCAATCGGGACACACTAATTCACCCCTCCACTTT. Amino acids: CAIGQSGHTNSPLHF.

The chain couples TRBV29-1 to TRBJ2-2; D unclear. Per the germline V gene, CDR1 is SQVTM and CDR2 is ANQGSEA. The CDR3 has 13 amino acids. Trimming stripped 6 bases from V and 3 bases from J, with 11 bases between. The CDR3 nucleotides are TGCAGCGTCCGAGACTGGTACACCGGGGAGCTGTTTTTT. Residues: CSVRDWYTGELFF.

The rearrangement joins TRBV7-2 to TRBJ2-7; TRBD1 might be the D (5 bases). V dropped 2 bases and J dropped 2 bases, with 13 bases sitting between them. Germline CDR1 and CDR2: SGHTA and FQGNSA. The CDR3 length is 15 residues. CDR3 region: CASSLRGSSTYEQYF. CDR3 bases: TGTGCCAGCAGCTTAAGGGGCAGTTCTACCTACGAGCAGTACTTC.

The chain joins TRBV5-1 to TRBJ2-5; D might be TRBD2 (5 bases). Germline values: CDR1 SGHRS, CDR2 YFSETQ. Trimming pared 6 bases from V and 2 bases from J, leaving 14 bases between. There are 14 residues in the CDR3. CDR3 region: CASTGSGVQETQYF. The CDR3 coding sequence is TGCGCCAGCACTGGGTCCGGGGTTCAAGAGACCCAGTACTTC.

The rearrangement uses TRBV15 and TRBJ2-2, with a possible D match to TRBD1 (6 bases). V was cut by 1 base and J by 6 bases, with 12 bases left in between. Germline-derived CDR1 and CDR2 are LNHNV and YYDKDF (reference sequence). CDR3 length: 15 residues. The CDR3 sequence: CATSRVGEGAGELFF. CDR3 nucleotide sequence: TGTGCCACCAGCAGAGTGGGAGAGGGGGCCGGGGAGCTGTTTTTT.

This clone was recorded once. V is TRBV9 and J is TRBJ2-1; D not certain. Trimming stripped 0 bases from V and 3 bases from J, with 7 bases between. The CDR3 is 14 residues long. Germline V gene data show CDR1 as SGDLS and CDR2 as YYNGEE. The CDR3 coding sequence is TGTGCCAGCAGCGTAGTGTCAGACTACAATGAGCAGTTCTTC. Translated: CASSVVSDYNEQFF.

The genes are TRBV7-8 and TRBJ1-1, with 7 bases that match TRBD1. Trimming removed 1 base from V and 1 base from J; junction bases left unmatched: 0. Germline V gene sequence: CDR1 SGHVS, CDR2 FQNEAQ. The CDR3 sequence is 14 residues long. CDR3 loop: CASSLGQGNTEAFF. The CDR3 nucleotides are TGTGCCAGCAGCTTAGGACAGGGGAACACTGAAGCTTTCTTT.

This clone appeared a single time. The J gene is TRBJ2-2, the V gene TRBV19; D call uncertain. The CDR3 length is 15 residues. The germline V gene encodes CDR1 LNHDA and CDR2 SQIVND (reference sequence). V lost 0 bases to trimming and J lost 2 bases, with 7 bases between them. CDR3 residues: CASSIDLPNTGELFF. CDR3 sequence (DNA): TGTGCCAGTAGTATAGATCTCCCCAACACCGGGGAGCTGTTTTTT.

The chain recombines TRBV7-9 with TRBJ1-1; TRBD1 is a possible D gene (6 bases). This CDR3 has 14 residues. V lost 4 bases and J 4 bases, leaving 13 bases between the germline ends. Germline values: CDR1 SEHNR, CDR2 FQNEAQ (reference sequence). DNA for the CDR3: TGTGCCAGCAGCTACTGGGACATCGGCACTGAAGCTTTCTTT. Amino acid sequence: CASSYWDIGTEAFF.

V and J are TRBV27 and TRBJ1-2; D is undetermined. The CDR3 totals 13 residues. Looked up from germline, CDR1 is MNHEY and CDR2 is SMNVEV (reference sequence). Deletions cut 6 bases from V and 5 bases from J, with 13 bases between. CDR3 DNA: TGTGCCAGCAGAACCGGGAACAAATATGGCTACACCTTC. As protein: CASRTGNKYGYTF.

The chain links TRBV28 to TRBJ2-2; 10 positions agree with TRBD2. Trimming at V came to 3 bases and at J to 3 bases, leaving 10 bases not matched to a gene. The CDR3 contains 18 residues. In germline, CDR1 is MDHEN, CDR2 SYDVKM. The CDR3 DNA reads TGTGCCAGCAGTTTCCCCTCTAGCGGGGGCCCATACACCGGGGAGCTGTTTTTT. Translated: CASSFPSSGGPYTGELFF.

The V call is TRBV27, the J call TRBJ1-1; a possible D gene is TRBD1 (5 bases). Germline V gene sequence: CDR1 MNHEY, CDR2 SMNVEV (reference sequence). The ends were cut back, 7 bases at V and 8 bases at J, with 20 bases in the middle. The CDR3 contains 14 residues. The CDR3 coding sequence is TGTGCCAGCACCGTAATGTCAGGGTCGAGCGAAGCTTTCTTT. Amino acids: CASTVMSGSSEAFF.

The rearrangement uses TRBV2 and TRBJ2-5; 12 bases line up with TRBD2. The V and J ends lost 4 bases and 4 bases, in that order; junction bases with no gene match: 10. The CDR3 length is 17 residues. Germline V gene sequence: CDR1 SNHLY, CDR2 FYNNEI. CDR3 residues: CASSGLAGDGGGETQYF. The CDR3 DNA sequence: TGTGCCAGCAGTGGACTAGCGGGAGACGGCGGAGGAGAGACCCAGTACTTC.

The chain recombines TRBV9 with TRBJ2-7; D not certain. V gave up 0 bases and J gave up 7 bases, with 11 bases separating them. CDR1 is SGDLS, CDR2 YYNGEE, per germline. This CDR3 has 13 amino acids. The CDR3, as DNA: TGTGCCAGCAGCGTAGCTCCTCCTACGGAGCAGTACTTC. This encodes CASSVAPPTEQYF. The whole variable domain, remainder taken from reference TRBV9 and TRBJ2-7, is DSGVTQTPKHLITATGQRVTLRCSPRSGDLSVYWYQQSLDQGLQFLIQYYNGEERAKGNILERFSAQQFPDLHSELNLSSLELGDSALYFCASSVAPPTEQYFGPGTRLTVT.

The chain has TRBV29-1 and TRBJ2-5, with 7 bases lining up with TRBD2. The CDR3 runs 13 residues. CDR1 and CDR2 (germline): SQVTM, ANQGSEA. Trimming removed 7 bases from V and 5 bases from J; junction bases left unmatched: 10. The CDR3 nucleotides read TGCAGCGCCCGAGGCGGGGGTAGGGAGACCCAGTACTTC. Encoded protein: CSARGGGRETQYF.

The V gene is TRBV6-6, the J gene TRBJ1-2; 9 positions agree with TRBD1. Germline-derived CDR1 and CDR2 are MNHNY and SVGAGI (reference sequence). CDR3 length equals 15 residues. Trimming cost V 6 bases and J 9 bases; bases outside gene matches: 14. In DNA form, the CDR3 reads TGTGCCAGCAGCTCCCTTTCCGGGACAGGGTTGCGCTACACCTTC. Amino acids: CASSSLSGTGLRYTF.

The rearrangement joins TRBV13 to TRBJ2-5; a weak D match, TRBD2 (5 bases). Trimming removed 10 bases from V and 2 bases from J, with 20 bases in between. CDR1 is PRHDT, CDR2 FYEKMQ, per germline (reference sequence). The CDR3 loop spans 15 amino acids. The DNA for the CDR3 is TGTGCCACCTATCCTATTGAGCGGACTCAAGAGACCCAGTACTTC. Amino acid sequence: CATYPIERTQETQYF. Supplemented by reference TRBV13 and TRBJ2-5, the full variable domain reads AAGVIQSPRHLIKEKRETATLKCYPIPRHDTVYWYQQGPGQDPQFLISFYEKMQSDKGSIPDRFSAQQFSDYHSELNMSSLELGDSALYFCATYPIERTQETQYFGPGTRLLVL.

The J gene is TRBJ1-1, the V gene TRBV19, with D tentatively TRBD1 (5 bases). CDR3 length: 14 amino acids. Germline CDR1 reads LNHDA; CDR2 reads SQIVND (reference sequence). V was pared by 7 bases and J by 4 bases, with 16 bases between. The DNA of the CDR3 is TGTGCCAGTAAAGTTATAGGGGTGAGCACTGAAGCTTTCTTT. Amino acid sequence: CASKVIGVSTEAFF.

The chain has TRBV4-1 and TRBJ2-3; weak D call: TRBD2 (5 bases). The CDR3 consists of 16 residues. CDR1 is MGHRA, CDR2 YSYEKL, per germline. The ends were cut back, 1 base at V and 2 bases at J, with 13 bases in the middle. As DNA, the CDR3 is TGCGCCAGCAGCCAAGTCTTTAGCGAGGACACAGATACGCAGTATTTT. It codes for CASSQVFSEDTDTQYF.

The J gene is TRBJ2-7, the V gene TRBV5-1; D perhaps matches TRBD2 (6 bases). The germline V gene encodes CDR1 SGHRS and CDR2 YFSETQ. The CDR3 runs to 14 residues. The germline V and J ends were trimmed by 1 base and 2 bases, with 10 bases remaining between them. Written as DNA, the CDR3 is TGCGCCAGCAGCTTGAAGGGACTGCCCTACGAGCAGTACTTC. It encodes CASSLKGLPYEQYF.

The genes are TRBV30 and TRBJ1-4, with D possibly matching TRBD1 (6 bases). With 7 bases removed from V and 5 bases from J, the gap between germline ends came to 17 bases. Germline V gene data show CDR1 as GTSNPN and CDR2 as SVGIG (reference sequence). CDR3 length equals 14 residues. The CDR3 reads CAFQGGRGNEKLFF. The CDR3 DNA is TGTGCCTTCCAAGGCGGCAGGGGAAATGAAAAACTGTTTTTT. The variable domain in full, completed from reference TRBV30 and TRBJ1-4, reads SQTIHQWPATLVQPVGSPLSLECTVEGTSNPNLYWYRQAAGRGLQLLFYSVGIGQISSEVPQNLSASRPQDRQFILSSKKLLLSDSGFYLCAFQGGRGNEKLFFGSGTQLSVL.

CDR3 in amino acids: CASSPPGTVTDTQYF. CDR3 in DNA: TGTGCCAGCTCACCACCCGGGACAGTCACAGATACGCAGTATTTT. The chain couples TRBV18 to TRBJ2-3; TRBD1 matches at 7 bases. In germline, CDR1 is KGHSH, CDR2 LQKENI. CDR3 size: 15 residues. The V and J ends lost 0 bases and 2 bases, in that order; junction bases with no gene match: 2.

The V and J genes are TRBV14 and TRBJ2-5; no definite D call. From germline, CDR1 is SGHDN and CDR2 FVKESK. The CDR3 totals 13 residues. V was cut by 1 base and J by 11 bases, with 14 bases left in between. CDR3 region: CASSQARSSEQYF. Written as DNA, the CDR3 is TGTGCCAGCAGCCAAGCGCGGTCCAGTGAGCAGTACTTC.

The chain couples TRBV27 to TRBJ2-2; D uncertain. Germline V lookup: CDR1 MNHEY, CDR2 SMNVEV (reference sequence). The V and J ends lost 4 bases and 6 bases respectively, with 9 bases between them. The CDR3 contains 13 residues. Here the CDR3 reads CASSWSIAGELFF. In DNA form, the CDR3 reads TGTGCCAGCAGTTGGAGTATCGCCGGGGAGCTGTTTTTT.

This chain uses TRBV6-1 with TRBJ2-7; tentative D call: TRBD2 (5 bases). There are 13 residues in the CDR3. Germline values: CDR1 MNHNS, CDR2 SASEGT. V lost 5 bases and J lost 2, with 10 bases in between. The DNA of the CDR3 is TGTGCCAGCAGTCCCCTAGCAACCTACGAGCAGTACTTC. It yields the protein CASSPLATYEQYF.

The V call is TRBV5-6, the J call TRBJ1-2, with TRBD1 as a possible D gene (5 bases). Germline V gene data show CDR1 as SGHDT and CDR2 as YYEEEE. CDR3 size: 13 residues. Between the trimmed V and J ends, which lost 9 bases and 2 bases, there was a span of 14 bases. The CDR3 DNA is TGTGCCACAAGAGGTCAGGGAAACTATGGCTACACCTTC. Translation gives CATRGQGNYGYTF.

In its sample, this clone was seen once. J is TRBJ2-6 and V is TRBV30, with TRBD2 as a possible D gene (6 bases). Germline CDR1 GTSNPN, CDR2 SVGIG (reference sequence). The CDR3 is 16 amino acids. Trimming removed 3 bases at V and 2 bases at J, with 14 bases between. The CDR3 DNA sequence: TGTGCCTGGAGGGGGGGAGCCGTCGCTGGGGCCAACGTCCTGACTTTC. As protein: CAWRGGAVAGANVLTF.

The chain couples TRBV27 to TRBJ2-7; the match to TRBD2 covers 7 bases. Germline CDR1 and CDR2: MNHEY and SMNVEV (reference sequence). CDR3 size: 13 residues. The trim removed 5 bases at V and 0 bases at J, leaving 1 base unmatched. CDR3 bases: TGTGCCAGCAGTATAGCGGGCTCCTACGAGCAGTACTTC. Amino acid sequence: CASSIAGSYEQYF.

In this sample, this clone turned up a few times. V usage is TRBV27 and J usage is TRBJ2-7; a weak D match, TRBD1 (6 bases). The CDR3 loop spans 14 amino acids. Germline CDR1 and CDR2: MNHEY and SMNVEV (reference sequence). V was clipped by 2 bases and J by 4 bases, with 12 bases between them. The CDR3 nucleotides are TGTGCCAGCAGTTTAAGGGGGAGAGGGTACGAGCAGTACTTC. Translating it yields CASSLRGRGYEQYF.

The chain links TRBV6-6 to TRBJ2-5; D uncertain. Trimming removed 6 bases from V and 1 base from J, with 12 bases in between. The CDR3 covers 14 residues. CDR1 is MNHNY and CDR2 is SVGAGI in the germline V gene (reference sequence). The CDR3 loop is CASSHAGIQETQYF. The CDR3 coding sequence is TGTGCCAGCAGCCATGCAGGAATCCAAGAGACCCAGTACTTC.

In the case of this clone: The same CDR3 can be traced to other DNA sequences in this sample. The chain is built from TRBV7-8 and TRBJ2-7; 8 bases line up with TRBD2. Germline V gives CDR1 SGHVS, CDR2 FQNEAQ. The CDR3 sequence is 14 residues long. V dropped 4 bases and J dropped 6; count of bases not matched to a gene: 8. This CDR3 reads CASSSTGGPGEQYF. CDR3 DNA sequence: TGTGCCAGCAGCTCAACGGGAGGGCCTGGCGAGCAGTACTTC.